This T cell receptor beta chain was documented in a study of regulatory T cells in long-lasting Graves disease. V gave up 0 bases and J gave up 4 bases; unmatched junction bases: 1. This CDR3 is built from 15 residues. In germline, CDR1 is SEHNR, CDR2 FQNEAQ (reference sequence). Regarding time point: newly diagnosed GD, antithyroid drugs for less than 3 months. Following extraction of RNA from PBMCs, that RNA was used to make the TCR library. iRepertoire HTBI primers and Arm-PCR of CDR3 regions built TCR beta libraries. TCRdb processed the multiplex PCR reads anew with MiXCR; each CDR3 protein has one entry. The sample holds 450,000 to 650,000 distinct CDR3 sequences, about 16% seen once. This clonotype appeared many times. These same records also appear under a second study, on T cells in Graves' hyperthyroidism and ophthalmopathy.

This chain uses TRBV7-9 with TRBJ1-1, with 11 bases lining up with TRBD1. This clonotype was obtained from a woman aged 35-65 years with Graves disease. Material: peripheral blood mononuclear cells (PBMCs), obtained at new diagnosis, from a patient treated with antithyroid drugs. The CDR3 loop is CASSLAGTGGTEAFF. The CDR3 DNA is TGTGCCAGCAGCTTAGCAGGGACAGGGGGCACTGAAGCTTTCTTT.